Listed below are T cell receptor beta chains from one sample, sequenced in a study of blood T cell repertoires in COVID-19. Produced via immunoSEQ multiplex PCR; TCRdb's table is partial and in-frame only. Of roughly 100,000 clones in the sample, over 75% were seen once. The sample consisted of peripheral blood. The receptor source for this set is a man aged 50-60 years with acute or convalescent COVID-19. Both conserved end residues are part of each CDR3. Fields, in order: CDR3 DNA, CDR3 protein, J gene, clone size, CDR3 length, D gene, V gene. A D gene is named only where the DNA matches it firmly. The size field is filled for only some rows; it gives once, few, many or a size class.

CDR3 DNA: TGTGCCACCAGTGAAGGACAGGCAACTAATGAAAAACTGTTTTTT
CDR3 protein: CATSEGQATNEKLFF
J gene: TRBJ1-4
clone size: -
CDR3 length: 15
D gene: TRBD1
V gene: TRBV24-1

CDR3 DNA: TGTGCCAGCCAACTAGAGCGGAAACCACCCTACGAGCAGTACTTC
CDR3 protein: CASQLERKPPYEQYF
J gene: TRBJ2-7
clone size: -
CDR3 length: 15
D gene: -
V gene: TRBV6-5

CDR3 DNA: TGTGCCAGCAGACGCGGACAGGGGGGACTATACGAGCAGTACTTC
CDR3 protein: CASRRGQGGLYEQYF
J gene: TRBJ2-7
clone size: -
CDR3 length: 15
D gene: TRBD1
V gene: TRBV6-6

CDR3 DNA: TGTGCCAGTAGCCCGACAGAGACTAACTATGGCTACACCTTC
CDR3 protein: CASSPTETNYGYTF
J gene: TRBJ1-2
clone size: -
CDR3 length: 14
D gene: -
V gene: TRBV19

CDR3 DNA: TGTGCCACCAGTGACTACGACAGGAACTATGGCTACACCTTC
CDR3 protein: CATSDYDRNYGYTF
J gene: TRBJ1-2
clone size: -
CDR3 length: 14
D gene: -
V gene: TRBV24-1

CDR3 DNA: TGTGCCAGCAGCGTAGCTCAGGACACAGAAGCTTTCTTT
CDR3 protein: CASSVAQDTEAFF
J gene: TRBJ1-1
clone size: -
CDR3 length: 13
D gene: -
V gene: TRBV9

CDR3 DNA: TGTGCCATCAGTTGGACAGCGAGCACAGATACGCAGTATTTT
CDR3 protein: CAISWTASTDTQYF
J gene: TRBJ2-3
clone size: -
CDR3 length: 14
D gene: -
V gene: TRBV10-3

CDR3 DNA: TGTGCCAGCAGTTTGAGGCAGGGTGGCTACACCTTC
CDR3 protein: CASSLRQGGYTF
J gene: TRBJ1-2
clone size: -
CDR3 length: 12
D gene: -
V gene: TRBV12-3/TRBV12-4

CDR3 DNA: TGTGCCAGCAGTTCGACAGGGCGGTATGGCTACACCTTC
CDR3 protein: CASSSTGRYGYTF
J gene: TRBJ1-2
clone size: -
CDR3 length: 13
D gene: TRBD1
V gene: TRBV14

CDR3 DNA: TGCAGCGCCGAACTCCGGGACACCTACGAGCAGTACTTC
CDR3 protein: CSAELRDTYEQYF
J gene: TRBJ2-7
clone size: -
CDR3 length: 13
D gene: -
V gene: TRBV29-1

CDR3 DNA: TGTGCCAGCAGCCTGGGGACTTCCCATTCACCCCTCCACTTT
CDR3 protein: CASSLGTSHSPLHF
J gene: TRBJ1-6
clone size: -
CDR3 length: 14
D gene: -
V gene: TRBV14

CDR3 DNA: TGTGCCAGCAGCCAAAGCCAGACAGACGTGAGCTATGGCTACACCTTC
CDR3 protein: CASSQSQTDVSYGYTF
J gene: TRBJ1-2
clone size: -
CDR3 length: 16
D gene: -
V gene: TRBV9

CDR3 DNA: TGTGCCAGCAGTCCGGACAGGGAGCTTTCACCCCTCCACTTT
CDR3 protein: CASSPDRELSPLHF
J gene: TRBJ1-6
clone size: once
CDR3 length: 14
D gene: TRBD1
V gene: TRBV2

CDR3 DNA: TGCGCCAGCAGCCTTCAGACGGGTGAAAAACTGTTTTTT
CDR3 protein: CASSLQTGEKLFF
J gene: TRBJ1-4
clone size: -
CDR3 length: 13
D gene: -
V gene: TRBV10-1

CDR3 DNA: TGCGCCAGCAGCATGGGACAGGGGGTTATCGAGCAGTACTTC
CDR3 protein: CASSMGQGVIEQYF
J gene: TRBJ2-7
clone size: -
CDR3 length: 14
D gene: TRBD1
V gene: TRBV5-1

CDR3 DNA: TGCGCCAGCAGCCTAGGGACAGTCTACAATGAGCAGTTCTTC
CDR3 protein: CASSLGTVYNEQFF
J gene: TRBJ2-1
clone size: once
CDR3 length: 14
D gene: TRBD1
V gene: TRBV5-1

CDR3 DNA: TGTGCCAGCAGTGAACGTCACACATCCTACGAGCAGTACTTC
CDR3 protein: CASSERHTSYEQYF
J gene: TRBJ2-7
clone size: -
CDR3 length: 14
D gene: -
V gene: TRBV2

CDR3 DNA: TGTGCCAGCACCTCGGGCAATCAGCCCCAGCATTTT
CDR3 protein: CASTSGNQPQHF
J gene: TRBJ1-5
clone size: -
CDR3 length: 12
D gene: -
V gene: TRBV2

CDR3 DNA: TGTGCCTGGAGTGTACCCCCGGGACAAAGATCACCCCTCCACTTT
CDR3 protein: CAWSVPPGQRSPLHF
J gene: TRBJ1-6
clone size: -
CDR3 length: 15
D gene: -
V gene: TRBV30

CDR3 DNA: TGTGGGCTGTCGGACAGGGTAAATGGCTACACCTTC
CDR3 protein: CGLSDRVNGYTF
J gene: TRBJ1-2
clone size: -
CDR3 length: 12
D gene: TRBD1
V gene: TRBV28

CDR3 DNA: TGTGCCATCACGCCTAGGCAGGGGATGTCTGAAGCTTTCTTT
CDR3 protein: CAITPRQGMSEAFF
J gene: TRBJ1-1
clone size: once
CDR3 length: 14
D gene: -
V gene: TRBV10-3

CDR3 DNA: TGTGCCAGCAGTTTCATCGGGGGGGATGAAAAACTGTTTTTT
CDR3 protein: CASSFIGGDEKLFF
J gene: TRBJ1-4
clone size: -
CDR3 length: 14
D gene: -
V gene: TRBV27

CDR3 DNA: TGTGCCAGCAGCGTAGAAGGAGGTGGAAACACCATATATTTT
CDR3 protein: CASSVEGGGNTIYF
J gene: TRBJ1-3
clone size: -
CDR3 length: 14
D gene: -
V gene: TRBV9

CDR3 DNA: TGCAGCGTTGAAGTCGGACAGGGCGAGAGTGGCTACACCTTC
CDR3 protein: CSVEVGQGESGYTF
J gene: TRBJ1-2
clone size: -
CDR3 length: 14
D gene: TRBD1
V gene: TRBV29-1

CDR3 DNA: TGTGCCAGCCTGGGACTTTCTAGCACAGATACGCAGTATTTT
CDR3 protein: CASLGLSSTDTQYF
J gene: TRBJ2-3
clone size: -
CDR3 length: 14
D gene: -
V gene: TRBV6-5

CDR3 DNA: TGTGCCAGCAGCGACAGGGGTGCTTCACCCCTCCACTTT
CDR3 protein: CASSDRGASPLHF
J gene: TRBJ1-6
clone size: -
CDR3 length: 13
D gene: TRBD1
V gene: TRBV6-5

CDR3 DNA: TGTGCCAGTAGTATAGTCGGGGGGCAAGGCGAGCAGTACTTC
CDR3 protein: CASSIVGGQGEQYF
J gene: TRBJ2-7
clone size: -
CDR3 length: 14
D gene: -
V gene: TRBV19

CDR3 DNA: TGCACCAGCAGCCAAGGGGGGACTAGCGGGAGGGGTGAGACCCAGTACTTC
CDR3 protein: CTSSQGGTSGRGETQYF
J gene: TRBJ2-5
clone size: -
CDR3 length: 17
D gene: -
V gene: TRBV1

CDR3 DNA: TGCAGCGTTGAATGGGGCAGCCAGAACACTGAAGCTTTCTTT
CDR3 protein: CSVEWGSQNTEAFF
J gene: TRBJ1-1
clone size: -
CDR3 length: 14
D gene: -
V gene: TRBV29-1

CDR3 DNA: TGTGCCAGCAGTGAATTAGGGGGGGAGAATGGCTACACCTTC
CDR3 protein: CASSELGGENGYTF
J gene: TRBJ1-2
clone size: -
CDR3 length: 14
D gene: -
V gene: TRBV25-1

CDR3 DNA: TGTGCCAGCAGCTTAATCGGGGAAAAACTGTTTTTT
CDR3 protein: CASSLIGEKLFF
J gene: TRBJ1-4
clone size: -
CDR3 length: 12
D gene: -
V gene: TRBV11-2

CDR3 DNA: TGTGCCAGCAACCCCGCCCTAGCGGGAGGCCCCATCGGCCACTTC
CDR3 protein: CASNPALAGGPIGHF
J gene: TRBJ2-5
clone size: -
CDR3 length: 15
D gene: TRBD2
V gene: TRBV28

CDR3 DNA: TGTGCCAGCAGCTTACAGAGCGGGGGCCTAGATACGCAGTATTTT
CDR3 protein: CASSLQSGGLDTQYF
J gene: TRBJ2-3
clone size: -
CDR3 length: 15
D gene: TRBD2
V gene: TRBV7-3

CDR3 DNA: TGCAGCGGGGGGACAGGGAACACCTACGAGCAGTACTTC
CDR3 protein: CSGGTGNTYEQYF
J gene: TRBJ2-7
clone size: once
CDR3 length: 13
D gene: TRBD1
V gene: TRBV29-1

CDR3 DNA: TGTGCCAGCAGCTTAGGAGGACAGGTACGGAACACTGAAGCTTTCTTT
CDR3 protein: CASSLGGQVRNTEAFF
J gene: TRBJ1-1
clone size: -
CDR3 length: 16
D gene: TRBD1
V gene: TRBV7-8

CDR3 DNA: TGTGCCAGCTCACCTAGGCTGGCAACCCGGGGAATGAACACTGAAGCTTTCTTT
CDR3 protein: CASSPRLATRGMNTEAFF
J gene: TRBJ1-1
clone size: -
CDR3 length: 18
D gene: -
V gene: TRBV18

CDR3 DNA: TGTGCTAGTGGTTTGGTACGTCAGGCTTCAGATACGCAGTATTTT
CDR3 protein: CASGLVRQASDTQYF
J gene: TRBJ2-3
clone size: -
CDR3 length: 15
D gene: -
V gene: TRBV12-5